The 11 T cell receptor beta chains below were found in one sample sequenced in a study of shared clonotypes between healthy human individuals. TCRdb's copy holds only in-frame clones and misses some; the assay was immunoSEQ multiplex PCR. Among fewer than 850,000 clones listed, approximately 79% were seen once. Sequencing was carried out using memory CD4+ T cells sorted from blood. Subset in this sample: CD45RA-negative fraction. These receptors were taken from a woman aged 30 to 39 in good health.

This clone was detected only a few times. The chain links TRBV9 to TRBJ2-3, with TRBD2 identical over 10 bases. J gave up 5 bases and V 2 bases, and 2 bases lay outside the gene matches. Germline V CDR1 and CDR2: SGDLS, YYNGEE. The length of the CDR3 is 14 residues. CDR3 sequence: CASSVSGRQDTQYF. CDR3 sequence (DNA): TGTGCCAGCAGCGTTAGCGGGAGGCAAGATACGCAGTATTTT. Full variable domain (missing parts from reference TRBV9 and TRBJ2-3): DSGVTQTPKHLITATGQRVTLRCSPRSGDLSVYWYQQSLDQGLQFLIQYYNGEERAKGNILERFSAQQFPDLHSELNLSSLELGDSALYFCASSVSGRQDTQYFGPGTRLTVL.

The chain combines TRBV5-1 with TRBJ2-1; 8 positions match TRBD2. Trimming took 4 bases from V and 4 from J; bases not matched to a gene: 7. This CDR3 is 15 amino acids long. From germline, CDR1 is SGHRS and CDR2 YFSETQ. For the CDR3, the DNA is TGCGCCAGCAGCCAAGCGGGAGAAAGGTACAATGAGCAGTTCTTC. Translated, it gives CASSQAGERYNEQFF.

This sequence joins TRBV6-5 and TRBJ2-5; TRBD2 might be the D (5 bases). CDR3 length: 12 amino acids. Germline assignment: CDR1 MNHEY and CDR2 SVGAGI. The V gene lost 6 bases and the J gene lost 7 bases, with 12 bases spanning the gap. The CDR3 spells CASSVPAGTQYF. The CDR3 bases are TGTGCCAGCAGCGTCCCCGCGGGGACCCAGTACTTC.

This clone was counted many times. The V call is TRBV4-2, the J call TRBJ1-1, with a weak D call TRBD1 (6 bases). The CDR3 totals 14 residues. V lost 3 bases, J lost 4 bases, and 12 bases lay in between. CDR1 is LGHNA and CDR2 is YNFKEQ in the germline V gene. The CDR3 sequence: CASSQADRFTEAFF. The CDR3 DNA reads TGTGCCAGCAGCCAGGCAGACAGGTTCACTGAAGCTTTCTTT.

Note on this clone: Other DNA sequences in this sample translate to the same CDR3. The chain uses TRBV28 and TRBJ1-5; no clear D. This CDR3 comprises 13 residues. Germline values: CDR1 MDHEN, CDR2 SYDVKM. The V end was cut by 3 bases, the J end by 4 bases, with 7 bases between. CDR3: CASSLGENQPQHF. DNA for the CDR3: TGTGCCAGCAGTTTGGGAGAGAATCAGCCCCAGCATTTT.

The chain couples TRBV9 to TRBJ1-5, with no clear D. Germline V gene lookup returns CDR1 SGDLS and CDR2 YYNGEE. V was cut by 0 bases and J by 6 bases, with 7 bases left in between. This CDR3 comprises 13 residues. CDR3 residues: CASSVDVGQPQHF. CDR3 coding DNA: TGTGCCAGCAGCGTAGACGTTGGTCAGCCCCAGCATTTT.

This chain uses TRBV6-5 with TRBJ2-4; D gene uncertain. This CDR3 has 13 residues. The germline V gene encodes CDR1 MNHEY and CDR2 SVGAGI. The V end lost 0 bases, the J end lost 15 bases, and 15 bases lay between the germline ends. The CDR3 loop reads CASSYSDVTLGYF. The CDR3 DNA reads as TGTGCCAGCAGTTACTCTGACGTAACTCTGGGGTACTTC.

The rearrangement links TRBV18 to TRBJ2-2; D remains ambiguous. Germline CDR1 reads KGHSH; CDR2 reads LQKENI. V lost 4 bases and J 0 bases, leaving 9 bases between the germline ends. The CDR3 contains 15 residues. The CDR3 sequence: CASSLQNPNTGELFF. The CDR3, as DNA: TGTGCCAGCTCACTCCAGAACCCGAACACCGGGGAGCTGTTTTTT. The full variable domain, completed using reference TRBV18 and TRBJ2-2, is NAGVMQNPRHLVRRRGQEARLRCSPMKGHSHVYWYRQLPEEGLKFMVYLQKENIIDESGMPKERFSAEFPKEGPSILRIQQVVRGDSAAYFCASSLQNPNTGELFFGEGSRLTVL.

This chain uses TRBV19 with TRBJ2-1; 12 positions agree with TRBD2. The CDR3 covers 16 residues. The V and J ends lost 6 bases and 5 bases, in that order; junction bases with no gene match: 8. The V gene's germline CDR1 is LNHDA and CDR2 SQIVND (reference sequence). CDR3 nucleotide sequence: TGTGCCAGTAGACCTCTAGCGGGAGGGGACCACAATGAGCAGTTCTTC. This sequence encodes CASRPLAGGDHNEQFF.

Comment on this clone: The sample contains more than one DNA sequence encoding this CDR3. This sequence joins TRBV2 and TRBJ2-1; no clear D. Germline CDR1 and CDR2: SNHLY and FYNNEI. Trimming left V 3 bases short and J 3 bases short, with 3 bases between. CDR3 length: 12 amino acids. CDR3 sequence reads: CASSEVYNEQFF. Written as DNA, the CDR3 is TGTGCCAGCAGTGAGGTCTACAATGAGCAGTTCTTC.

The chain recombines TRBV19 with TRBJ2-3; D unclear. The CDR3 is 14 residues long. Per the germline V gene, CDR1 is LNHDA and CDR2 is SQIVND (reference sequence). Trimming left V 3 bases short and J 0 bases short, with 7 bases between. The DNA for the CDR3 is TGTGCCAGTAGTATGAAGCTTAGCACAGATACGCAGTATTTT. It codes for CASSMKLSTDTQYF.